The 27 T cell receptor beta chains below come from one sample, sequenced in a study of cytomegalovirus exposure and HLA in healthy donors. With 60 Vbeta and 13 Jbeta primers, the PCR was carried out. Clones were sequenced by immunoSEQ multiplex PCR, and TCRdb holds only the in-frame ones, with some missing. The sample comprises under 200,000 clones, roughly four fifths of which are singletons, and roughly 2% rests with the top ten. Sequencing was done on a sample of PBMCs. Receptors originate from a woman under 30 in good health and CMV-seronegative.

V usage is TRBV9 and J usage is TRBJ1-4, with TRBD1 matching over 9 bases. Germline V CDR1 and CDR2: SGDLS, YYNGEE. The CDR3 runs to 15 residues. Trimming at V came to 0 bases and at J to 7 bases, leaving 4 bases not matched to a gene. The CDR3 reads CASSVGGTGTEKLFF. In DNA, the CDR3 is TGTGCCAGCAGCGTAGGGGGGACAGGGACTGAAAAACTGTTTTTT.

The chain joins TRBV6-1 to TRBJ2-7; D ambiguous. This CDR3 has 14 residues. Trimming stripped 6 bases from V and 1 base from J, with 13 bases between. Per germline, CDR1 MNHNS and CDR2 SASEGT. CDR3 coding DNA: TGTGCCAGCAGCTATTATCTAGGATCCTACGAGCAGTACTTC. It specifies CASSYYLGSYEQYF.

This rearrangement joins TRBV11-2 to TRBJ1-1, with a tentative D call TRBD1 (6 bases). The CDR3 loop spans 15 amino acids. Germline CDR1 SGHAT, CDR2 FQNNGV. V was trimmed by 4 bases and J by 7 bases, leaving 19 bases between them. The DNA of the CDR3 is TGTGCCAGCAGCTACGGACAGAGCCGCGCCATTGAAGCTTTCTTT. This translates into CASSYGQSRAIEAFF.

This chain links TRBV7-6 with TRBJ2-1; 8 bases fit TRBD1. The CDR3 contains 13 residues. V gave up 5 bases and J gave up 6 bases; unmatched junction bases: 3. Germline V CDR1 and CDR2: SGHVS, FNYEAQ. The CDR3 DNA is TGTGCCAGCAGCGCAGGACAGGGCAATGAGCAGTTCTTC. Protein: CASSAGQGNEQFF. Using reference TRBV7-6 and TRBJ2-1 for the parts outside the CDR3, the full variable domain is GAGVSQSPRYKVTKRGQDVALRCDPISGHVSLYWYRQALGQGPEFLTYFNYEAQQDKSGLPNDRFSAERPEGSISTLTIQRTEQRDSAMYRCASSAGQGNEQFFGPGTRLTVL.

The V call is TRBV5-4, the J call TRBJ2-5; 12 positions agree with TRBD1. V shed 4 bases and J 3 bases; nucleotides not matched to a gene: 7. Per germline, CDR1 SGHNT and CDR2 YYREEE (reference sequence). The CDR3 contains 16 residues. The CDR3 loop reads CASSPGTGGVKETQYF. CDR3 sequence (DNA): TGTGCCAGCAGCCCCGGGACAGGGGGCGTCAAAGAGACCCAGTACTTC.

The rearrangement links TRBV7-9 to TRBJ2-5; D is perhaps TRBD2 (5 bases). The germline V gene encodes CDR1 SEHNR and CDR2 FQNEAQ (reference sequence). Trimming removed 4 bases at V and 1 base at J, with 13 bases between. The CDR3 has 15 residues. Here the CDR3 DNA reads TGTGCCAGCAGCTCTCCGCCGGGGTCCCAAGAGACCCAGTACTTC. Protein sequence: CASSSPPGSQETQYF.

This clone was recorded a few times. The V call is TRBV5-1, the J call TRBJ2-2; a possible D gene is TRBD2 (6 bases). V lost 0 bases and J lost 5, with 11 bases in between. This CDR3 contains 15 residues. CDR1 and CDR2 from the germline V gene are SGHRS and YFSETQ. In DNA, the CDR3 is TGCGCCAGCAGCTTGGACGGGGGTTGGACCGGGGAGCTGTTTTTT. Translation gives CASSLDGGWTGELFF.

V and J are TRBV13 and TRBJ1-1; TRBD1 is a possible D gene (5 bases). Trimming cost V 5 bases and J 1 base, with 11 bases left between them. Germline lookup yields CDR1 PRHDT and CDR2 FYEKMQ (reference sequence). The CDR3 is made up of 14 amino acids. CDR3 region: CASSPSTGNTEAFF. The CDR3 DNA is TGTGCCAGCAGCCCGAGTACAGGGAACACTGAAGCTTTCTTT.

The V call is TRBV19, the J call TRBJ2-7, with 10 positions matching TRBD2. The CDR3 contains 15 residues. The germline V gene has CDR1 LNHDA and CDR2 SQIVND (reference sequence). J was trimmed by 2 bases and V by 3 bases; bases with no gene match: 4. CDR3 DNA sequence: TGTGCCAGTAGTATTTCAGCGGGAGGGCCCTACGAGCAGTACTTC. This translates into CASSISAGGPYEQYF.

The V and J genes are TRBV5-1 and TRBJ1-1, with D possibly being TRBD1 (6 bases). Germline V gene lookup returns CDR1 SGHRS and CDR2 YFSETQ. Deletions cut 4 bases from V and 4 bases from J, with 20 bases between. The CDR3 extends over 16 amino acids. This CDR3 is CASSTGGYRVGTEAFF. DNA of the CDR3: TGCGCCAGCAGCACGGGGGGGTACAGGGTCGGCACTGAAGCTTTCTTT.

The rearrangement links TRBV29-1 to TRBJ1-5; no firm D call. Trimming removed 0 bases at V and 7 bases at J, with 7 bases between. The CDR3 loop spans 12 amino acids. CDR1 SQVTM and CDR2 ANQGSEA come from the germline V gene. CDR3 in DNA: TGCAGCGTTGAAGATCGGGGACAGCCCCAGCATTTT. Its translation: CSVEDRGQPQHF.

V usage is TRBV7-8 and J usage is TRBJ1-6; D is undetermined. Germline V gene data show CDR1 as SGHVS and CDR2 as FQNEAQ. Between the trimmed V and J ends, which lost 2 bases and 7 bases, there was a span of 6 bases. The CDR3 consists of 13 residues. CDR3 DNA sequence: TGTGCCAGCAGCTTAACTGCGAATTCACCCCTCCACTTT. Translated: CASSLTANSPLHF.

This clone showed up just once. The chain carries TRBV2 and TRBJ1-3, with D possibly TRBD1 on 5 matching bases. CDR1 and CDR2 (germline): SNHLY, FYNNEI. The V end lost 2 bases, the J end lost 2 bases, and 7 bases lay between the germline ends. The CDR3 length is 14 residues. As DNA, the CDR3 is TGTGCCAGCAGTGAAAGACAGCCTGGAAACACCATATATTTT. Translating it yields CASSERQPGNTIYF.

The CDR3 DNA reads as TGTGCCAGCGGTCGGGAGGGTGAGACCCAGTACTTC. Protein product: CASGREGETQYF. The chain is built from TRBV7-9 and TRBJ2-5; TRBD2 matches at 8 bases. The CDR3 covers 12 residues. Germline CDR1 and CDR2: SEHNR and FQNEAQ (reference sequence). The trim removed 8 bases at V and 5 bases at J, leaving 4 bases unmatched.

This clone was detected only once. The chain has TRBV10-3 and TRBJ2-1; D is ambiguous. The CDR3 has 16 residues. Trimming took off 2 bases at V and 5 bases at J, with 16 bases between the two ends. In germline, CDR1 is ENHRY, CDR2 SYGVKD. The CDR3 nucleotides read TGTGCCATCAGTGAGACCACTGAGAATCCGAACAATGAGCAGTTCTTC. It yields the protein CAISETTENPNNEQFF.

The chain couples TRBV18 to TRBJ2-1; TRBD2 matches 10 bases. With 3 bases clipped from V and 8 bases from J, the junction kept 7 bases outside the gene matches. CDR3 length: 15 residues. Germline V gene data show CDR1 as KGHSH and CDR2 as LQKENI. This CDR3 reads CASSPYLAGVDEQFF. For the CDR3, the DNA is TGTGCCAGCTCACCCTACCTAGCGGGAGTCGATGAGCAGTTCTTC.

The gene calls are TRBV19 and TRBJ1-2; D is unclear. The CDR3 runs 15 residues. Germline V gene sequence: CDR1 LNHDA, CDR2 SQIVND (reference sequence). V was trimmed by 8 bases and J by 4 bases, leaving 20 bases between them. This CDR3 reads CASRLAAGASYGYTF. CDR3 coding DNA: TGTGCCAGTCGGTTAGCGGCTGGCGCTTCCTATGGCTACACCTTC.

This chain links TRBV7-9 with TRBJ1-2; 12 bases map to TRBD1. The germline V gene has CDR1 SEHNR and CDR2 FQNEAQ (reference sequence). The CDR3 contains 16 residues. V lost 5 bases, J lost 3 bases, and 7 bases stayed unmatched. The CDR3 DNA is TGTGCCAGCAGCCCGGACGGGACAGGGGGCTACTATGGCTACACCTTC. Protein sequence: CASSPDGTGGYYGYTF.

This clone was counted a few times. The rearrangement uses TRBV6-5 and TRBJ2-3; weak D call: TRBD2 (6 bases). CDR1 is MNHEY and CDR2 is SVGAGI in the germline V gene. CDR3 size: 16 residues. The V end lost 2 bases, the J end lost 2 bases, and 14 bases lay between the germline ends. The CDR3 here is CASSYGLSSSTDTQYF. The DNA of the CDR3 is TGTGCCAGCAGTTACGGACTATCGAGTTCCACAGATACGCAGTATTTT.

The V call is TRBV7-8, the J call TRBJ2-1; 11 bases map to TRBD2. CDR3 length equals 17 residues. Trimming at V came to 1 base and at J to 6 bases, leaving 8 bases not matched to a gene. CDR1 is SGHVS, CDR2 FQNEAQ, per germline. The CDR3 bases are TGTGCCAGCAGCTTAGACCCCCCTAGCGGGGGGCGCAATGAGCAGTTCTTC. Its protein is CASSLDPPSGGRNEQFF. The variable domain in full, with the rest retrieved from reference TRBV7-8 and TRBJ2-1, is GAGVSQSPRYKVAKRGQDVALRCDPISGHVSLFWYQQALGQGPEFLTYFQNEAQLDKSGLPSDRFFAERPEGSVSTLKIQRTQQEDSAVYLCASSLDPPSGGRNEQFFGPGTRLTVL.

This sequence joins TRBV6-1 and TRBJ1-1, with 7 bases lining up with TRBD1. The CDR3 runs 16 residues. In germline, CDR1 is MNHNS, CDR2 SASEGT. Germline trimming cut 4 bases from V and 1 base from J; bases unmatched to any gene: 9. For the CDR3, the DNA is TGTGCCAGCAGTGTGCACAGGGGAGAGGAGAACACTGAAGCTTTCTTT. Translation: CASSVHRGEENTEAFF.

J is TRBJ1-2 and V is TRBV2, with TRBD1 as a possible D gene (5 bases). The CDR3 extends over 14 amino acids. Trimming took 5 bases from V and 4 from J, leaving 14 bases between them. The germline CDR1 and CDR2 sequences are SNHLY and FYNNEI. CDR3 nucleotide sequence: TGTGCCAGCAGTCCAGGGAAGGGTTTCTATGGCTACACCTTC. Protein sequence: CASSPGKGFYGYTF.

The chain carries TRBV28 and TRBJ2-7, with a possible D match to TRBD1 (6 bases). CDR3 length: 12 amino acids. The germline V and J ends were trimmed by 2 bases and 4 bases, with 6 bases remaining between them. Germline CDR1 MDHEN, CDR2 SYDVKM. CDR3 region: CASSLDRYEQYF. CDR3 nucleotide sequence: TGTGCCAGCAGTTTAGACAGGTACGAGCAGTACTTC.

CDR3 nucleotide sequence: TGTGCCAGTAGTACGAGCGGGAGATACAATGAGCAGTTCTTC. Residues: CASSTSGRYNEQFF. V gene TRBV19 combines with J gene TRBJ2-1, with 8 bases aligning to TRBD2. Losses at the gene ends were 4 bases for V and 4 bases for J; bases not matched to a gene: 3. Germline-derived CDR1 and CDR2 are LNHDA and SQIVND (reference sequence). CDR3 length: 14 residues.

This sequence joins TRBV28 and TRBJ1-1; D is possibly TRBD1 (5 bases). This CDR3 has 16 residues. V lost 2 bases, J lost 0 bases, and 13 bases lay in between. In germline, CDR1 is MDHEN, CDR2 SYDVKM. Written as DNA, the CDR3 is TGTGCCAGCAGTTTACCCGGACACCTCATGAACACTGAAGCTTTCTTT. As protein: CASSLPGHLMNTEAFF. The full variable domain, rest sourced from reference TRBV28 and TRBJ1-1, is DVKVTQSSRYLVKRTGEKVFLECVQDMDHENMFWYRQDPGLGLRLIYFSYDVKMKEKGDIPEGYSVSREKKERFSLILESASTNQTSMYLCASSLPGHLMNTEAFFGQGTRLTVV.

The chain combines TRBV19 with TRBJ2-2; 9 bases are shared with TRBD1. This CDR3 spans 16 amino acids. The germline V gene encodes CDR1 LNHDA and CDR2 SQIVND (reference sequence). V was clipped by 4 bases and J by 3 bases; unmatched bases: 6. DNA for the CDR3: TGTGCCAGTAGTACCTCCCGGACAGGGGACACCGGGGAGCTGTTTTTT. Encoded protein: CASSTSRTGDTGELFF.

The chain recombines TRBV7-6 with TRBJ1-2, with 8 positions matching TRBD1. Germline V gives CDR1 SGHVS, CDR2 FNYEAQ. This CDR3 comprises 14 residues. Unmatched junction bases numbered 5, after V lost 4 bases and J lost 4 bases. CDR3 sequence (DNA): TGTGCCAGCAGCTCCGGACAGGGTATCTATGGCTACACCTTC. It yields the protein CASSSGQGIYGYTF.